This entry lists 6 T cell receptor beta chains sequenced from one sample in a study of patients and donors after allogeneic stem cell transplantation. TCRdb called the RT-PCR reads again in MiXCR, with one record for every CDR3 protein. The sample has about 150,000 distinct CDR3 sequences; over 30% are singletons. Sequencing was carried out using blood, either unsorted or a sorted T cell fraction (not recorded which). The receptors shown here come from a human donor who was either an allogeneic HSCT recipient or a stem cell or donor lymphocyte infusion donor (not recorded which). It is not recorded whose cells these are; they may come from a transplant donor.

This clonotype turned up a few times. This rearrangement joins TRBV10-3 to TRBJ1-6; unclear D gene. The V end was cut by 4 bases, the J end by 13 bases, with 17 bases between. Germline assignment: CDR1 ENHRY and CDR2 SYGVKD. The CDR3 length is 14 residues. The CDR3, as DNA: TGTGCCATCAGTGTCTCCGGTCCACGTCAGCCCCTCCACTTT. As protein: CAISVSGPRQPLHF.

Only a few counts were recorded for this clonotype. The CDR3 bases are TGTGCCAGCCCCCCGCGGGGAGGGACCCTCTATAGCAATCAGCCCCAGCATTTT. Translation: CASPPRGGTLYSNQPQHF. The chain employs TRBV12-3 or TRBV12-4 and TRBJ1-5; possible D gene TRBD1, 5 bases. The CDR3 totals 18 residues. V was clipped by 8 bases and J by 0 bases, with 23 bases between them.

The V call is TRBV12-3 or TRBV12-4, the J call TRBJ2-3; 15 nucleotides line up with TRBD2. The CDR3 contains 14 residues. The V and J ends lost 4 bases and 9 bases, in that order; junction bases with no gene match: 2. CDR3 coding DNA: TGTGCCAGCAGTTCGGGACTAGCGGGGGGCACGCAGTATTTT. Translation gives CASSSGLAGGTQYF.

The rearrangement links TRBV7-2 to TRBJ1-5; no definite D call. V shed 3 bases and J shed 7 bases, with 13 bases lying between them. This CDR3 has 14 residues. In germline, CDR1 is SGHTA, CDR2 FQGNSA. CDR3 sequence: CASSLVGLKQPQHF. As DNA, the CDR3 is TGTGCCAGCAGCTTGGTAGGGTTGAAACAGCCCCAGCATTTT.

This chain uses TRBV6-1 with TRBJ2-3; the match to TRBD2 covers 8 bases. CDR1 MNHNS and CDR2 SASEGT come from the germline V gene. The J segment lost 3 bases and the V segment lost 5 bases, leaving 7 bases of the junction unmatched. The CDR3 extends over 15 amino acids. CDR3 in DNA: TGTGCCAGCAGTACGACTAGCGTTCCAACAGATACGCAGTATTTT. Protein: CASSTTSVPTDTQYF.

This chain links TRBV6-2 or TRBV6-3 with TRBJ2-7; D is perhaps TRBD1 (5 bases). This CDR3 spans 15 amino acids. Looked up from germline, CDR1 is MNHEY and CDR2 is SVGEGT. Trimming left V 2 bases short and J 0 bases short, with 11 bases between. The CDR3 DNA reads TGTGCCAGCAGTTACGGGGCGGAGAGCTCCTACGAGCAGTACGTC. This codes for CASSYGAESSYEQYV.